The 4 T cell receptor beta chains presented below share a single source sample, sequenced in a study of T cells in Graves' hyperthyroidism and ophthalmopathy. Researchers amplified the TCR beta CDR3 regions from RNA transcripts. HTBI primers were employed in a first-round RT-PCR of the TCR CDR3. TCRdb passed the multiplex PCR reads through MiXCR, listing each CDR3 protein once. The repertoire holds 220,000 or so distinct CDR3 sequences, 16% seen once, with about 30% in the top ten. The specimen was blood. Source of these receptors: a woman aged 18-35 years with Graves' ophthalmopathy.

This clonotype was observed a handful of times. The chain couples TRBV14 to TRBJ2-7; 9 nucleotides line up with TRBD1. CDR3 length equals 17 residues. Germline V lookup: CDR1 SGHDN, CDR2 FVKESK. The junction had 11 bases not matched to a gene; V was cut back by 5 bases and J by 0 bases. The CDR3 protein is CASSGTPGTGSSYEQYF. CDR3 in DNA: TGTGCCAGCAGCGGAACTCCCGGGACAGGGAGCTCCTACGAGCAGTACTTC.

This clonotype was counted ten times or more. V usage is TRBV28 and J usage is TRBJ2-2; TRBD1 matches at 9 bases. The germline CDR1 and CDR2 sequences are MDHEN and SYDVKM. This CDR3 is 14 amino acids long. The junction had 5 bases not matched to a gene; V was cut back by 6 bases and J by 6 bases. The DNA of the CDR3 is TGTGCCAGCAGACAAAGACAGGGGGCCGGGGAGCTGTTTTTT. Encoded protein: CASRQRQGAGELFF.

This clonotype was seen repeatedly, ten times or more. V is TRBV28 and J is TRBJ2-2; D is tentatively TRBD1 or TRBD2 (6 bases each). Germline loops: CDR1 MDHEN, CDR2 SYDVKM. CDR3 length equals 14 residues. Trimming left V 3 bases short and J 5 bases short, with 10 bases between. DNA for the CDR3: TGTGCCAGCAGTTTCCGGGGGCTTACCGGGGAGCTGTTTTTT. This encodes CASSFRGLTGELFF.

This clonotype has a handful of counts. The chain joins TRBV24-1 to TRBJ2-5; unclear D gene. This CDR3 spans 11 amino acids. V dropped 6 bases and J dropped 5 bases, with 6 bases sitting between them. Per the germline V gene, CDR1 is KGHDR and CDR2 is SFDVKD. CDR3 sequence (DNA): TGTGCCACCAGTCAATTCGAGACCCAGTACTTC. Protein product: CATSQFETQYF.